The 4 T cell receptor beta chains listed next were all sequenced from one sample in a study of low-dose radiotherapy and immunotherapy resistance in tumors. The time point is: after trial treatment. The treatment denotes: LDRT plus nivolumab, ipilimumab, low-dose cyclophosphamide and aspirin (RACIN trial). With a constant-region primer and a V-primer adapter, TCRs were subjected to roughly 20 PCR cycles of amplification. TCRdb fed the reads into MiXCR, producing one record per CDR3 protein. The sample contains over 50,000 distinct CDR3 sequences, approximately 31% of which appear only once. This material consisted of PBMCs, taken after low-dose radiotherapy plus immunotherapy. These receptors were taken from a male donor with rectosigmoid adenocarcinoma.

As regards this clonotype: A far larger clone lies a single base away; this is likely a read error. The chain carries TRBV16 and TRBJ1-5, with D perhaps TRBD1 (5 bases). The CDR3 contains 15 residues. Germline V gene sequence: CDR1 KGHSY, CDR2 FQNENV. In nucleotides, the CDR3 is TGTGGCAGCAAGTTGAGGGACGGTAGCAATCAGCCCCAGCATTTT. It codes for CGSKLRDGSNQPQHF.

About this clonotype itself: This likely stems from a read error, as it lies one base from a far larger clone. The chain recombines TRBV6-2 or TRBV6-3 with TRBJ2-1, with D possibly matching TRBD1 (6 bases). V was pared by 6 bases and J by 10 bases, with 16 bases between. The CDR3 is 13 amino acids. Germline loops: CDR1 MNHEY, CDR2 SVGEGT. The CDR3 DNA reads as TGTGCCAGCAGCACGGGACACTACTACGAGCAGTTCTTC. Translating it yields CASSTGHYYEQFF.

This clonotype was seen repeatedly, ten times or more. The chain uses TRBV7-8 and TRBJ2-1; 8 bases are shared with TRBD2. This CDR3 has 14 amino acids. The V and J ends lost 4 bases and 5 bases, in that order; junction bases with no gene match: 4. The V gene's germline CDR1 is SGHVS and CDR2 FQNEAQ. CDR3 sequence (DNA): TGTGCCAGCAGCTACGGGGGGGCGAACAATGAGCAGTTCTTC. Translating it yields CASSYGGANNEQFF.

This clonotype showed up many times. The CDR3 bases are TGTGCCAGTAGTCTCGCATCAGGGGGGCGGTCAGATACGCAGTATTTT. Translation gives CASSLASGGRSDTQYF. The chain is built from TRBV19 and TRBJ2-3; tentatively, D is TRBD1 (7 bases). The V end lost 5 bases, the J end lost 4 bases, and 19 bases lay between the germline ends. Germline V CDR1 and CDR2: LNHDA, SQIVND (reference sequence). This CDR3 is built from 16 residues.